This TCR beta chain was identified in a study of T cells in Graves' hyperthyroidism and ophthalmopathy. Study details: Before any treatment, at initial diagnosis, peripheral blood was collected.

Study outcomes and limitations: Blood also carried most thyroid clonotypes expanded above 0.001.

Germline-derived CDR1 and CDR2 are ENHRY and SYGVKD. V dropped 2 bases and J dropped 6 bases, with 17 bases sitting between them. There are 15 residues in the CDR3. RNA transcripts provided the source from which TCR beta CDR3 regions were amplified. The primer set for the first-round RT-PCR of the TCR CDR3 was HTBI. TCRdb re-derived calls from the multiplex PCR reads in MiXCR, one entry per CDR3 protein. The sample records some 650,000 distinct CDR3 sequences, roughly 15% being singletons. Remarks on this clonotype: What it recognizes is unknown.

It was uncontrolled infection, other autoimmune disease, pregnancy or lactation that excluded patients. Orbital computed tomography and thyroid ultrasound, together with serum TRAb and thyroxine and clinical symptoms, were used for diagnoses. The sample was blood. The chain combines TRBV10-3 with TRBJ2-7, with a weak D call TRBD1 (5 bases). The clonotype comes from a woman aged 40 to 49 with Graves' ophthalmopathy. The DNA for the CDR3 is TGTGCCATCAGTGAGGGGCAGGGTAGCAATAGCGAGCAGTACTTC. Protein: CAISEGQGSNSEQYF.